This T cell receptor (beta chain) is drawn from a study of T-cell reconstitution after alpha-beta-depleted transplantation in children. Unique molecular identifiers were used to barcode this TCRbeta library. TCRdb redid the calling of the PCR reads with MiXCR, one entry per CDR3 protein. The data show more than 150,000 distinct CDR3 sequences, roughly 14% seen once. Trimming removed 2 bases from V and 2 bases from J; junction bases left unmatched: 3. CDR1 and CDR2 from the germline V gene are KGHDR and SFDVKD. This CDR3 is built from 17 residues. This clonotype was seen ten or more times. The sample was PBMCs from the stem cell graft donor, taken from the stem cell graft. The rearrangement joins TRBV24-1 to TRBJ2-3, with 13 bases aligning to TRBD2. The TCR sequence derives from a human donor who donated a stem cell graft to a child with acute lymphoblastic leukemia. This CDR3 is CATSDWGLAGNTDTQYF. DNA for the CDR3: TGTGCCACCAGTGATTGGGGACTAGCGGGGAACACAGATACGCAGTATTTT.